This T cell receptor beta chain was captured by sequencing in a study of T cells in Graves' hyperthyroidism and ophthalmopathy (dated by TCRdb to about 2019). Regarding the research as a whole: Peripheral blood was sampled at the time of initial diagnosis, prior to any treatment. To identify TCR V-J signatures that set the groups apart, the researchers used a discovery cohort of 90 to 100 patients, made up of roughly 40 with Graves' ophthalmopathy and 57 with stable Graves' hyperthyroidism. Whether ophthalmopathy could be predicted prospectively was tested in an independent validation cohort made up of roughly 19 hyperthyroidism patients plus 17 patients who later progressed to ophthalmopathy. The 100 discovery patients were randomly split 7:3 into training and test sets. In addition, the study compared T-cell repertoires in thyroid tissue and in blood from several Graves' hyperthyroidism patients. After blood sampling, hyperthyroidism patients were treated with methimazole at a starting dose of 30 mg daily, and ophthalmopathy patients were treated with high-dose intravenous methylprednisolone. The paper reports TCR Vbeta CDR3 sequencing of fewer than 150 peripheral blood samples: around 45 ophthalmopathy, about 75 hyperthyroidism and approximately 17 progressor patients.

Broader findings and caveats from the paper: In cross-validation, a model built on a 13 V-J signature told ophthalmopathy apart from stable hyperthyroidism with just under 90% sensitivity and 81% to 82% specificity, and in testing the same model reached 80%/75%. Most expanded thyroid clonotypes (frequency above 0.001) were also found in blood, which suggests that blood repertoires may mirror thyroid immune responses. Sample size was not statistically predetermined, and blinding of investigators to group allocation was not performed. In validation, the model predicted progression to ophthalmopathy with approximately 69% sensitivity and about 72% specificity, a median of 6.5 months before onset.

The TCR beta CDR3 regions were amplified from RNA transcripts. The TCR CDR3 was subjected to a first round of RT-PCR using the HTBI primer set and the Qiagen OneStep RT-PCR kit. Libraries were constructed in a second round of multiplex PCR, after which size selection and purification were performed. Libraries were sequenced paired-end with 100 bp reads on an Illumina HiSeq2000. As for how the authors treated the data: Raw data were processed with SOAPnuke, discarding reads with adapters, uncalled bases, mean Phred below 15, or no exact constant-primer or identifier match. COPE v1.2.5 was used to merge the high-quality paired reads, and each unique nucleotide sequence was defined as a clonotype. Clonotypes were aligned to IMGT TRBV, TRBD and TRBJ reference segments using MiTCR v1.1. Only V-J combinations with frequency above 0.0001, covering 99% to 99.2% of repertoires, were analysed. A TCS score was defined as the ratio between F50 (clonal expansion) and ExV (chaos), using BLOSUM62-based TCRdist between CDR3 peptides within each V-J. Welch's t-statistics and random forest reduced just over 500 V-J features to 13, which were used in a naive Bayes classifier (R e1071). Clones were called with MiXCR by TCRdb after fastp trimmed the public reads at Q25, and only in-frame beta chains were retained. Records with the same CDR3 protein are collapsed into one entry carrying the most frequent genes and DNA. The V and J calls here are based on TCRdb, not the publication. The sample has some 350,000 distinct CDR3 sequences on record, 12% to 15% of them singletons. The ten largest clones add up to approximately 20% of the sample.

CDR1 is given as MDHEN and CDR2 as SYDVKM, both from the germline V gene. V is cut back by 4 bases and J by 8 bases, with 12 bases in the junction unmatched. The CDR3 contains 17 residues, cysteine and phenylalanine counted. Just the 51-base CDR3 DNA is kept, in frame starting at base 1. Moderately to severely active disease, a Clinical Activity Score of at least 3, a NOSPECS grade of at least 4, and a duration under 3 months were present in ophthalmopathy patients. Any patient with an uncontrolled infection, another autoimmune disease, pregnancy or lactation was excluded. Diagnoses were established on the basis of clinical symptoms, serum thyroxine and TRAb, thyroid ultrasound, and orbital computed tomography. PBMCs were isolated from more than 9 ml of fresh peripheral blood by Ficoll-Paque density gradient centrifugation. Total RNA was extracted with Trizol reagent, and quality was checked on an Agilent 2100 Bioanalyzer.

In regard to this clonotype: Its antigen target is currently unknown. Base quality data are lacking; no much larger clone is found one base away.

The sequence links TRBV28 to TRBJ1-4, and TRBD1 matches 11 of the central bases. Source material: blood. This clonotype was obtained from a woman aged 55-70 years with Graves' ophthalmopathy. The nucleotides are TGTGCCAGCAGTTGGAGGACAGGGGGCGCCCCGGGGGAAAAACTGTTTTTT. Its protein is CASSWRTGGAPGEKLFF.